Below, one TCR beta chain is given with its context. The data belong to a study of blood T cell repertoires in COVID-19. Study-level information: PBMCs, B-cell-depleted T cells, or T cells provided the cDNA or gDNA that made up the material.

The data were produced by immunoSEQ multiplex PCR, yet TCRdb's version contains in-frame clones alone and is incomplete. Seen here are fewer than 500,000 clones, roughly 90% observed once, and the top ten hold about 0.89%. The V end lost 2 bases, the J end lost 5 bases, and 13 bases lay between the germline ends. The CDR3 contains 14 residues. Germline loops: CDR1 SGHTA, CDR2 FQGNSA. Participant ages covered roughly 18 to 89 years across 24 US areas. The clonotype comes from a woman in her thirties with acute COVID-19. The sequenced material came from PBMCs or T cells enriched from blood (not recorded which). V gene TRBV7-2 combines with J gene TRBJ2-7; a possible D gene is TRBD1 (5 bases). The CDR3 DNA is TGTGCCAGCAGCTTATCAGGGAAACAGGACGAGCAGTACTTC. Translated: CASSLSGKQDEQYF.